The sequence of this T cell receptor beta chain was determined in a study of PD-1 blockade in classical Hodgkin lymphoma. Looking at the study overall: Patients were administered nivolumab (3 mg/kg intravenously) every 2 weeks. Study-wide points: Researchers reported that CD4+ TCR diversity, though not CD8+, rose significantly by C4D1. Compared with healthy donors, newly diagnosed patients reportedly showed lower baseline TCR diversity.

The table came from immunoSEQ multiplex PCR; TCRdb's copy has only in-frame clones and leaves some out. The sample contains about 36,000 clones, approximately 70% of which appear only once. V was shortened by 4 bases and J by 4 bases, with 11 bases between the two germline ends. Germline loops: CDR1 ENHRY, CDR2 SYGVKD. This CDR3 is built from 13 residues. Each patient relapsed following autologous stem cell transplantation, and prior brentuximab vedotin exposure differed. As concerns this clone: What it recognizes is unknown.

The origin of this receptor is a human donor with classical Hodgkin lymphoma. The starting material was peripheral blood mononuclear cells (PBMCs), obtained before the second cycle of nivolumab. The chain uses TRBV10-3 and TRBJ2-7, with D possibly being TRBD2 (6 bases). CDR3 protein: CAISGLGGYEQYF. The CDR3 DNA reads as TGTGCCATCAGTGGACTAGGAGGATACGAGCAGTACTTC.